The text below deals with one T cell receptor (beta chain). The antigen remains undetermined. The sample originates from a study of cytomegalovirus exposure and HLA in healthy donors. Study-wide context: Of about 390 genotyped donors, more than 65% grouped in the Caucasian-associated ancestry cluster.

Trimming removed 7 bases at V and 7 bases at J, with 8 bases between. The CDR3 is 11 amino acids. CDR1 and CDR2 from the germline V gene are LNHDA and SQIVND (reference sequence). A multiplex PCR was run with 60 Vbeta primers and 13 Jbeta primers. In the original workflow: A later analysis tallied 65 million to 85 million unique TCR beta chains, around 9.9 million of them shared. Sequencing was performed with immunoSEQ multiplex PCR; in TCRdb, only in-frame clones are kept and a portion is missing. Clone size and the V and J calls come from that table; the DNA yielded D and trimming. The table has 150,000 to 200,000 clones, around three quarters seen once. Overall study findings and caveats: Later on, an analysis tied 15,000 to 20,000 TCR beta sequences to HLA alleles at 0.05 false discovery rate.

Regarding donors, all were healthy bone marrow donors. The V call is TRBV19, the J call TRBJ1-3; D remains unclear. Material: PBMCs. The sequence came from a young woman in good health and CMV-seronegative. The CDR3 protein is CASIYGNTIYF. In DNA form, the CDR3 reads TGTGCCAGTATTTACGGGAACACCATATATTTT.